The 28 T cell receptor beta chains below come from one sample, sequenced in a study of T cell repertoires in cytomegalovirus infection. TCRdb itself ran the reads through MiXCR, one entry per CDR3 protein. The table includes about 190,000 distinct CDR3 sequences, roughly 28% detected once. Sequenced material: PBMCs. The receptors were sampled from a human donor in good health (CMV status not recorded). Some clones in this sample may be carry-over from other donors' samples.

This clonotype was observed many times. The chain carries TRBV7-6 and TRBJ1-5; D is uncertain. In germline, CDR1 is SGHVS, CDR2 FNYEAQ. CDR3 size: 13 residues. Deletions cut 5 bases from V and 0 bases from J, with 5 bases between. CDR3 sequence reads: CASSRNSNQPQHF. The CDR3 DNA is TGTGCCAGCAGCCGAAATAGCAATCAGCCCCAGCATTTT.

The table lists this clonotype with many counts. The chain links TRBV7-9 to TRBJ1-2; TRBD1 is a possible D gene (5 bases). V dropped 5 bases and J dropped 4 bases, with 14 bases sitting between them. Germline lookup yields CDR1 SEHNR and CDR2 FQNEAQ (reference sequence). This CDR3 has 14 amino acids. CDR3 coding DNA: TGTGCCAGCAGCCGGAGACAGCTTTTCTATGGCTACACCTTC. Its protein product is CASSRRQLFYGYTF.

The chain combines TRBV6-2 or TRBV6-3 with TRBJ2-1; D remains unclear. Trimming left V 8 bases short and J 5 bases short, with 16 bases between. CDR3 size: 14 residues. CDR1 and CDR2 from the germline V gene are MNHEY and SVGEGT. In nucleotides, the CDR3 is TGTGCCAGCCTCGGACGGTTGGGGAACAATGAGCAGTTCTTC. Its protein is CASLGRLGNNEQFF.

The V and J genes are TRBV15 and TRBJ1-1, with a possible D match to TRBD1 (5 bases). V was trimmed by 3 bases and J by 5 bases, leaving 13 bases between them. The CDR3 extends over 14 amino acids. The V gene's germline CDR1 is LNHNV and CDR2 YYDKDF (reference sequence). The CDR3 loop reads CATSRLGGGTEAFF. As DNA, the CDR3 is TGTGCCACCAGCAGGCTTGGGGGGGGGACTGAAGCTTTCTTT.

V and J are TRBV29-1 and TRBJ1-2; 7 bases are shared with TRBD1. This CDR3 comprises 12 residues. CDR1 is SQVTM, CDR2 ANQGSEA, per germline. V shed 7 bases and J 6 bases; nucleotides not matched to a gene: 8. The chain's CDR3 is CSGLQGIDGYTF. CDR3 DNA sequence: TGCAGCGGGCTACAGGGGATCGATGGCTACACCTTC. The whole variable domain, remainder taken from reference TRBV29-1 and TRBJ1-2, is SAVISQKPSRDICQRGTSLTIQCQVDSQVTMMFWYRQQPGQSLTLIATANQGSEATYESGFVIDKFPISRPNLTFSTLTVSNMSPEDSSIYLCSGLQGIDGYTFGSGTRLTVV.

The chain combines TRBV20-1 with TRBJ1-2; no clear D. This CDR3 contains 11 residues. V was cut by 1 base and J by 8 bases, with 8 bases left in between. Germline assignment: CDR1 DFQATT and CDR2 SNEGSKA (reference sequence). CDR3 loop: CSARGGEGYTF. The CDR3 nucleotides are TGCAGTGCTAGAGGGGGTGAAGGCTACACCTTC.

In its sample, this clonotype was seen a few times. J is TRBJ1-6 and V is TRBV20-1; D is unclear. Germline V gene lookup returns CDR1 DFQATT and CDR2 SNEGSKA (reference sequence). V was trimmed by 3 bases and J by 7 bases, leaving 16 bases between them. The CDR3 contains 15 residues. Here the CDR3 reads CSASYSQRRNSPLHF. In DNA, the CDR3 is TGCAGTGCTAGTTACAGTCAGAGGAGGAATTCACCCCTCCACTTT.

The chain combines TRBV6-1 with TRBJ1-3, with D maybe TRBD1 (6 bases). CDR3 size: 16 residues. V gave up 5 bases and J gave up 0 bases, with 14 bases separating them. Germline V lookup: CDR1 MNHNS, CDR2 SASEGT. The CDR3 loop is CASSYRTAVSGNTIYF. Here the CDR3 DNA reads TGTGCCAGCAGTTACCGGACAGCGGTCTCTGGAAACACCATATATTTT.

This clonotype was seen only once. The chain couples TRBV2 to TRBJ2-5; 8 positions agree with TRBD2. CDR1 SNHLY and CDR2 FYNNEI come from the germline V gene. The CDR3 extends over 17 amino acids. The V and J ends lost 3 bases and 1 base, in that order; junction bases with no gene match: 10. This CDR3 reads CASSDYGSAGGQETQYF. The CDR3, as DNA: TGTGCCAGCAGTGATTACGGGTCGGCGGGGGGCCAAGAGACCCAGTACTTC.

The chain employs TRBV20-1 and TRBJ2-7; 8 nucleotides agree with TRBD2. Trimming removed 1 base from V and 4 bases from J; junction bases left unmatched: 21. Germline assignment: CDR1 DFQATT and CDR2 SNEGSKA (reference sequence). The length of the CDR3 is 19 residues. CDR3 nucleotide sequence: TGCAGTGCTAGAGGATCTGGCCCGGGAGGGCTTGGACTGACGTACGAGCAGTACTTC. This codes for CSARGSGPGGLGLTYEQYF.

This clonotype turned up a few times. CDR3 protein: CASSSTGTHYEQYF. The DNA for the CDR3 is TGTGCCAGCAGCTCGACCGGCACCCACTACGAGCAGTACTTC. This chain links TRBV11-2 with TRBJ2-7; D gene ambiguous. With 4 bases removed from V and 3 bases from J, the gap between germline ends came to 13 bases. CDR3 length equals 14 residues. From germline, CDR1 is SGHAT and CDR2 FQNNGV.

The J gene is TRBJ1-2, the V gene TRBV5-1; 9 nucleotides match TRBD1. Germline V gene lookup returns CDR1 SGHRS and CDR2 YFSETQ. This CDR3 has 15 residues. Trimming removed 0 bases from V and 8 bases from J; junction bases left unmatched: 8. The CDR3 DNA is TGCGCCAGCAGCTTGGAGGGACAGGGTGTGAGGGGCTACACCTTC. It codes for CASSLEGQGVRGYTF.

Points on this clonotype: Sequence at one end of the junction differs from germline and may be a read error. This sequence joins TRBV7-2 and TRBJ1-3; D unclear. The CDR3 is 13 residues long. Germline values: CDR1 SGHTA, CDR2 FQGNSA. CDR3 residues: CASSLAAGNTISF. CDR3 bases: TGTGCCAGCAGCTTAGCAGCTGGAAACACCATATCTTTT.

A word on this clonotype: A much more abundant neighbour one base away suggests this may be a read error. The genes are TRBV19 and TRBJ1-2; the D is unclear. V was cut by 6 bases and J by 4 bases, with 15 bases left in between. The CDR3 covers 14 residues. Germline lookup yields CDR1 LNHDA and CDR2 SQIVND (reference sequence). DNA of the CDR3: TGTGCCAGTAGGTTCAGTACGACTTTCTATGGCTACACCTTC. The encoded protein is CASRFSTTFYGYTF.

This sequence joins TRBV5-1 and TRBJ2-5, with D perhaps assigned TRBD1 or TRBD2 (5 bases each). CDR1 and CDR2 from the germline V gene are SGHRS and YFSETQ. Trimming removed 4 bases at V and 0 bases at J, with 13 bases between. The CDR3 extends over 15 amino acids. CDR3 in amino acids: CASSMGRQYQETQYF. The CDR3 DNA reads TGCGCCAGCAGCATGGGACGACAGTACCAAGAGACCCAGTACTTC.

This clonotype has more than one count but fewer than ten. This chain uses TRBV20-1 with TRBJ1-1; perhaps TRBD1 as D (6 bases). Trimming removed 2 bases at V and 1 base at J, with 11 bases between. CDR1 is DFQATT and CDR2 is SNEGSKA in the germline V gene (reference sequence). The CDR3 runs to 14 residues. The CDR3 loop is CSARPGQRNTEAFF. The CDR3 region has the DNA TGCAGTGCTAGACCCGGACAGAGGAACACTGAAGCTTTCTTT.

This clonotype was seen ten or more times. The chain uses TRBV5-1 and TRBJ2-3, with TRBD1 identical over 9 bases. CDR1 and CDR2 from the germline V gene are SGHRS and YFSETQ. V lost 4 bases and J lost 5; bases outside the gene matches: 8. This CDR3 contains 15 residues. The CDR3, as DNA: TGCGCCAGCAGCCTTGTCCCGGGACAGGGAGATACGCAGTATTTT. This codes for CASSLVPGQGDTQYF.

V and J are TRBV23-1 and TRBJ2-2; TRBD1 matches 8 bases. TRBV23-1 is identified as an open reading frame with a role that is uncertain. The CDR3 extends over 16 amino acids. J gave up 1 base and V 0 bases, and 1 base lay outside the gene matches. The CDR3 sequence: CASSQSGTGNTGELFF. The CDR3 bases are TGCGCCAGCAGTCAATCAGGGACAGGGAACACCGGGGAGCTGTTTTTT.

The chain carries TRBV5-1 and TRBJ2-5; TRBD1 aligns across 9 bases. The V and J ends lost 2 bases and 3 bases, in that order; junction bases with no gene match: 5. The germline gives CDR1 SGHRS, CDR2 YFSETQ. The CDR3 covers 15 residues. The CDR3 sequence: CASSFMTGGEETQYF. In DNA form, the CDR3 reads TGCGCCAGCAGCTTCATGACAGGGGGAGAAGAGACCCAGTACTTC.

V and J are TRBV20-1 and TRBJ1-2, with TRBD1 as a possible D gene (5 bases). Trimming shortened V by 5 bases and J by 6 bases, and 25 bases separated the two germline ends. CDR1 is DFQATT, CDR2 SNEGSKA, per germline (reference sequence). CDR3 length: 16 residues. CDR3 amino acids: CSAPRGPGEGVNGYTF. Here the CDR3 DNA reads TGCAGTGCTCCCCGGGGCCCTGGAGAAGGGGTAAATGGCTACACCTTC.

This clonotype was seen more than once but under ten times. CDR3 sequence: CASSSGTGATGELFF. The DNA for the CDR3 is TGTGCCAGCAGTTCCGGGACAGGGGCGACCGGGGAGCTGTTTTTT. The chain employs TRBV7-9 and TRBJ2-2, with TRBD1 matching over 10 bases. Losses at the gene ends were 6 bases for V and 5 bases for J; bases not matched to a gene: 6. The CDR3 spans 15 residues. The germline gives CDR1 SEHNR, CDR2 FQNEAQ (reference sequence).

The chain is built from TRBV5-6 and TRBJ2-1, with D possibly matching TRBD1 (6 bases). The V gene lost 1 base and the J gene lost 12 bases, with 11 bases spanning the gap. The CDR3 is 12 residues long. Germline CDR1 reads SGHDT; CDR2 reads YYEEEE. CDR3 DNA: TGTGCCAGCAGCTTGACGACAGGAGGGCAGTTCTTC. Encoded protein: CASSLTTGGQFF.

The chain recombines TRBV6-5 with TRBJ1-3; D not resolved. Germline CDR1 is MNHEY and CDR2 is SVGAGI. V was clipped by 2 bases and J by 1 base, with 12 bases between them. This CDR3 has 16 residues. The DNA of the CDR3 is TGTGCCAGCAGTTACCGGGATTGGGGATCTGGAAACACCATATATTTT. Protein: CASSYRDWGSGNTIYF.

This clonotype has just one count. This rearrangement joins TRBV5-5 to TRBJ2-1; D gene uncertain. The CDR3 spans 16 residues. The V and J ends lost 1 base and 0 bases respectively, with 11 bases between them. Germline lookup yields CDR1 SGHKS and CDR2 YYEKEE (reference sequence). Here the CDR3 DNA reads TGTGCCAGCAGCTTGACCCAGGAGAGCTCCTACAATGAGCAGTTCTTC. Protein product: CASSLTQESSYNEQFF.

This clonotype was seen a few times. This rearrangement joins TRBV12-3 or TRBV12-4 to TRBJ1-1; D perhaps matches TRBD1 (6 bases). CDR3 length: 16 residues. V was pared by 6 bases and J by 5 bases, with 22 bases between. In DNA, the CDR3 is TGTGCCAGCAGCCCTACAGGGCGGTCAATGAGTACTGAAGCTTTCTTT. It yields the protein CASSPTGRSMSTEAFF.

This clonotype was seen only a few times. V usage is TRBV12-3 or TRBV12-4 and J usage is TRBJ1-3; 8 bases match TRBD1. This CDR3 region has 13 residues. Germline trimming cut 6 bases from V and 2 bases from J; bases unmatched to any gene: 0. As DNA, the CDR3 is TGTGCCAGCAGACAGGGGGCTGGAAACACCATATATTTT. Residues: CASRQGAGNTIYF.

This CDR3 reads CSARGDGKRYGYTF. In nucleotides, the CDR3 is TGCAGTGCTAGAGGGGACGGGAAAAGATATGGCTACACCTTC. This chain joins TRBV20-1 and TRBJ1-2, with a weak D call TRBD1 (5 bases). The germline V gene encodes CDR1 DFQATT and CDR2 SNEGSKA (reference sequence). Trimming stripped 1 base from V and 5 bases from J, with 14 bases between. The CDR3 runs to 14 residues.

This clonotype was found a few times. J is TRBJ2-5 and V is TRBV15, with D possibly TRBD2 on 6 matching bases. Trimming cost V 1 base and J 4 bases, with 25 bases left between them. The CDR3 runs 19 residues. CDR1 is LNHNV, CDR2 YYDKDF, per germline (reference sequence). The DNA of the CDR3 is TGTGCCACCAGCAGAGGTTTTCCTAGCGCCGTGGGCTCTGGAGAGACCCAGTACTTC. Translation gives CATSRGFPSAVGSGETQYF.